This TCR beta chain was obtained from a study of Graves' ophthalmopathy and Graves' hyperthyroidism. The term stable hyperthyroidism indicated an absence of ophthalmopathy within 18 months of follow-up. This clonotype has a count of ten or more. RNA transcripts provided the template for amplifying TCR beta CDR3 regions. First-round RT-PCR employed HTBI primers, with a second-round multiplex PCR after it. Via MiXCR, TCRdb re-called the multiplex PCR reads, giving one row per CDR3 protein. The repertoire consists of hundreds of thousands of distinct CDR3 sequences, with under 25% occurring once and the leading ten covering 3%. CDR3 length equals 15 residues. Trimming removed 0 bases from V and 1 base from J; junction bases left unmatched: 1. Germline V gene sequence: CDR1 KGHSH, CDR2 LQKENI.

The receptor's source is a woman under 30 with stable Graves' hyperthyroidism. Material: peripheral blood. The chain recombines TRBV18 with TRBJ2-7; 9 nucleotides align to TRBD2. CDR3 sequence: CASSPPLAGSYEQYF. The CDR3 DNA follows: TGTGCCAGCTCACCACCGCTAGCGGGGTCCTACGAGCAGTACTTC.